The rows below give T cell receptor beta chains drawn from one sample of a study of blood T cell repertoires in COVID-19. TCRdb's copy holds only in-frame clones and misses some; the assay was immunoSEQ multiplex PCR. The repertoire has about 240,000 clones, 70% to 90% of them found once; the top ten carry approximately 0.8%. Sequencing was done on a sample of peripheral blood. The source of these receptors is a woman in her twenties or thirties with acute or convalescent COVID-19. Both conserved end residues are part of each CDR3. D genes are given only for firm matches. The size of a clone is reported for some rows only, either as once, few or many, or as a class for expanded clones.

D gene	clone size	V gene	J gene	CDR3 protein	CDR3 DNA
.	.	TRBV25-1	TRBJ2-5	CASSDGASETQYF	TGTGCCAGCAGTGATGGGGCTAGTGAGACCCAGTACTTC
.	few	TRBV14	TRBJ2-3	CASSQDRRNTQYF	TGTGCCAGCAGCCAAGATAGGAGGAATACGCAGTATTTT
TRBD1	once	TRBV7-3	TRBJ1-2	CASSETGANGYTF	TGTGCCAGCAGCGAGACAGGGGCAAATGGCTACACCTTC
.	.	TRBV9	TRBJ1-2	CASSVGGTHYGYTF	TGTGCCAGCAGCGTAGGAGGGACACACTATGGCTACACCTTC
TRBD2	.	TRBV14	TRBJ2-1	CASSQASGGYLQFF	TGTGCCAGCAGCCAGGCTAGCGGGGGTTACTTACAGTTCTTC
.	.	TRBV7-6	TRBJ2-3	CASSTHKDTQYF	TGTGCCAGCAGCACCCACAAGGATACGCAGTATTTT
.	.	TRBV30	TRBJ2-6	CAWGRVGASGANVLTF	TGTGCCTGGGGGAGGGTGGGGGCCTCAGGGGCCAACGTCCTGACTTTC
TRBD2	.	TRBV5-1	TRBJ2-7	CASSLASGYRYEQYF	TGCGCCAGCAGCTTGGCTAGCGGGTATAGATACGAGCAGTACTTC
TRBD1	.	TRBV7-2	TRBJ2-7	CASRGGQGLGKAYEQYF	TGTGCCAGCAGGGGCGGACAGGGTTTGGGCAAAGCCTACGAGCAGTACTTC
TRBD2	few	TRBV2	TRBJ2-3	CASTRSGLGITDTQYF	TGTGCCAGCACCCGTTCGGGACTAGGTATCACAGATACGCAGTATTTT
TRBD2	.	TRBV4-2	TRBJ2-1	CASSQSLWGGPGNEQFF	TGTGCCAGCAGCCAATCCCTATGGGGAGGGCCGGGGAATGAGCAGTTCTTC
.	.	TRBV27	TRBJ1-3	CASSLAGTSGNTIYF	TGTGCCAGCAGTTTGGCCGGGACATCTGGAAACACCATATATTTT
.	.	TRBV30	TRBJ2-3	CAWRWGLNTQYF	TGTGCCTGGAGATGGGGCCTGAATACGCAGTATTTT
TRBD1	.	TRBV27	TRBJ1-5	CASSPRTGTSNQPQHF	TGTGCCAGCAGTCCCCGGACAGGGACGAGCAATCAGCCCCAGCATTTT
TRBD2	once	TRBV30	TRBJ2-7	CAWSIRRTGLATYEQYF	TGTGCCTGGAGCATAAGGAGGACGGGACTAGCTACTTACGAGCAGTACTTC
.	.	TRBV29-1	TRBJ2-5	CSVDPGQETQYF	TGCAGCGTTGACCCAGGACAAGAGACCCAGTACTTC
.	.	TRBV6-6	TRBJ2-2	CATSPGSGTGELFF	TGTGCCACCAGCCCGGGTAGCGGCACCGGGGAGCTGTTTTTT
.	.	TRBV5-1	TRBJ1-4	CASSGQTNEKLFF	TGCGCCAGCAGTGGGCAGACTAATGAAAAACTGTTTTTT
TRBD1	.	TRBV5-1	TRBJ1-1	CASSGTGKVITEAFF	TGCGCCAGCAGCGGGACAGGGAAGGTGATCACTGAAGCTTTCTTT
.	.	TRBV30	TRBJ1-5	CAWSGGGDGNQPQHF	TGTGCCTGGAGTGGTGGGGGGGATGGCAATCAGCCCCAGCATTTT
.	.	TRBV7-2	TRBJ1-1	CASIGHYTEAFF	TGTGCCAGCATCGGACATTACACTGAAGCTTTCTTT
.	.	TRBV10-3	TRBJ2-3	CAISEIQGWSTDTQYF	TGTGCCATCAGCGAGATTCAGGGGTGGAGCACAGATACGCAGTATTTT
TRBD1	.	TRBV6-6	TRBJ1-1	CASSELRGLRAEAFF	TGTGCCAGCAGCGAACTCAGGGGGTTGCGGGCTGAAGCTTTCTTT
.	.	TRBV2	TRBJ2-3	CASSGQSQGPQYF	TGTGCCAGCAGCGGACAGTCTCAGGGGCCGCAGTATTTT
.	once	TRBV7-9	TRBJ2-5	CASSLDQGDLGYF	TGTGCCAGCAGCTTAGATCAAGGGGACTTGGGGTACTTC
.	.	TRBV9	TRBJ1-3	CASSAWGGGDTIYF	TGTGCCAGCAGCGCTTGGGGAGGTGGAGACACCATATATTTT
TRBD1	.	TRBV5-4	TRBJ2-7	CASSLERGRRGFYEQYF	TGTGCCAGCAGCCTCGAACGAGGTCGCAGGGGGTTCTACGAGCAGTACTTC